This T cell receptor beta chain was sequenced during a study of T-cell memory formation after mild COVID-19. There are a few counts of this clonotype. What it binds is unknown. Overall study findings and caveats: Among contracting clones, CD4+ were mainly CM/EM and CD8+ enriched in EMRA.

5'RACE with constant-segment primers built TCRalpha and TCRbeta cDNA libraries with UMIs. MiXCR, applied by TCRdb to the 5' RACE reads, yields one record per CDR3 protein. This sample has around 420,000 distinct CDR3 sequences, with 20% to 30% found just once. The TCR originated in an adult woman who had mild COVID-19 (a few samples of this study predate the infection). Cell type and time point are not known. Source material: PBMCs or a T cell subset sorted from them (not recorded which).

CDR3 DNA: TGTGCCAGCAGCCAAGATCTCGAGGGGAGAGTTAATGAAAAACTGTTTTTT. Its translation: CASSQDLEGRVNEKLFF. The chain joins TRBV14 to TRBJ1-4; D might be TRBD1 (5 bases). This CDR3 spans 17 amino acids. CDR1 and CDR2 from the germline V gene are SGHDN and FVKESK. Trimming cost V 0 bases and J 4 bases, with 15 bases left between them.